Listed below are T cell receptor beta chains from one sample, sequenced in a study of beta chain features in type 1 diabetes. The table came from immunoSEQ multiplex PCR; TCRdb's copy has only in-frame clones and leaves some out. The sample records more than 120,000 clones, under 11% being singletons. Sequencing used naive CD4+ T cells from blood. The source of these receptors is a young man in good health. CDR3s include the opening cysteine and the closing phenylalanine or tryptophan. Fields, in order: D gene, clone size, J gene, V gene, CDR3 protein, CDR3 DNA. D genes are given only for firm matches. Size tells how often a clone was seen (once, few, many) or the class of an expanded clone, and some rows leave it out.

>.|few|TRBJ2-7|TRBV7-8
CASSLKVGGRTPYEQYF
TGTGCCAGCAGCTTAAAAGTGGGTGGTAGGACACCCTACGAGCAGTACTTC
>.|.|TRBJ1-1|TRBV9
CASSGMGAGAFF
TGTGCCAGCAGCGGAATGGGGGCGGGAGCTTTCTTT
>.|.|TRBJ1-2|TRBV28
CASQGLGYNYGYTF
TGTGCCAGCCAGGGACTGGGATATAACTATGGCTACACCTTC
>.|.|TRBJ1-5|TRBV12-2
CASRWDAGGNQPQHF
TGTGCAAGTCGCTGGGATGCGGGTGGCAATCAGCCCCAGCATTTT
>TRBD1|.|TRBJ2-7|TRBV5-8
CASSSYRGFSYEQYF
TGTGCCAGCAGCTCCTACAGGGGGTTCTCCTACGAGCAGTACTTC
>TRBD1|.|TRBJ2-1|TRBV7-6
CASSSGTGIYNEQFF
TGTGCCAGCAGCTCCGGGACAGGGATCTACAATGAGCAGTTCTTC
>TRBD2|few|TRBJ2-3|TRBV5-4
CASSSRSGGADTQYF
TGTGCCAGCAGCTCACGGAGCGGGGGGGCAGATACGCAGTATTTT
>TRBD1|.|TRBJ1-5|TRBV5-1
CASSSGQADQPQHF
TGCGCCAGCAGCTCGGGACAGGCCGATCAGCCCCAGCATTTT
>.|.|TRBJ1-2|TRBV12-5
CASGLSPGEYGYTF
TGTGCTAGTGGTTTGTCCCCAGGGGAATATGGCTACACCTTC
>.|.|TRBJ2-5|TRBV7-9
CASSRGHGTQYF
TGTGCCAGCAGCCGCGGACATGGGACCCAGTACTTC
>TRBD2|.|TRBJ2-7|TRBV7-8
CATRTGQLAGGPYEQYF
TGTGCCACCCGGACAGGCCAACTAGCGGGGGGCCCCTACGAGCAGTACTTC
>TRBD1|.|TRBJ2-1|TRBV5-4
CASSQGQGDNNEQFF
TGTGCCAGCAGCCAGGGACAGGGGGACAACAATGAGCAGTTCTTC
>TRBD1|.|TRBJ1-5|TRBV7-9
CASSPLPTGVGQPQHF
TGTGCCAGCAGCCCACTACCGACAGGGGTGGGTCAGCCCCAGCATTTT
>.|many|TRBJ2-7|TRBV29-1
CSVEERVGYEQYF
TGCAGCGTTGAAGAGAGGGTCGGCTACGAGCAGTACTTC
>.|few|TRBJ2-7|TRBV21-1
CASSSLAGAPSYEQYF
TGTGCCAGCAGCTCCCTAGCGGGGGCGCCTTCCTACGAGCAGTACTTC
>.|few|TRBJ2-7|TRBV25-1
CASSEGQPYEQYF
TGTGCCAGCAGTGAAGGACAGCCCTACGAGCAGTACTTC
>.|.|TRBJ1-1|TRBV5-8
CASSLIRDTEAFF
TGTGCCAGCAGCTTGATAAGAGACACTGAAGCTTTCTTT
>.|many|TRBJ2-7|TRBV29-1
CSVGPGLHSYEQYF
TGCAGCGTTGGTCCGGGACTGCACTCCTACGAGCAGTACTTC
>TRBD2|.|TRBJ2-5|TRBV19
CASALGGYQETQYF
TGTGCCAGTGCCCTGGGGGGGTACCAAGAGACCCAGTACTTC
>TRBD1|few|TRBJ1-5|TRBV28
CASSSPGQSYSNQPQHF
TGTGCCAGCAGTTCCCCGGGACAGTCCTATAGCAATCAGCCCCAGCATTTT